The rows below give T cell receptor beta chains drawn from one sample of a study of cytomegalovirus exposure and HLA in healthy donors. Repertoires were generated with immunoSEQ multiplex PCR, while TCRdb's copy carries only in-frame clones and drops some. The repertoire consists of about 140,000 clones, with 70% to 75% occurring once and the leading ten covering over 1%. Sequences were obtained from PBMCs. These TCRs come from a woman aged 40-49 years in good health and CMV-seronegative. Both conserved end residues are part of each CDR3. A D gene is named only where the DNA matches it firmly. The size field is filled for only some rows; it gives once, few, many or a size class.

TRBV2,TRBD1,14,NA,TRBJ1-4,CASSRDRNNEKLFF,TGTGCCAGCAGTCGGGACAGGAATAATGAAAAACTGTTTTTT
TRBV5-1,NA,14,few,TRBJ2-5,CASSSGLLQETQYF,TGCGCCAGCAGCTCGGGACTCCTCCAAGAGACCCAGTACTTC
TRBV29-1,NA,13,NA,TRBJ2-2,CSASLASAGELFF,TGCAGCGCGTCCCTAGCGTCGGCCGGGGAGCTGTTTTTT
TRBV2,NA,14,NA,TRBJ1-5,CASSVTGSGQPQHF,TGTGCCAGCAGCGTTACAGGATCGGGTCAGCCCCAGCATTTT
TRBV6-5,NA,14,NA,TRBJ1-1,CASSERVGNTEAFF,TGTGCCAGCAGTGAGCGGGTTGGGAACACTGAAGCTTTCTTT
TRBV29-1,NA,15,NA,TRBJ1-2,CSVGGQLQANYGYTF,TGCAGCGTCGGTGGGCAGCTCCAAGCTAACTATGGCTACACCTTC
TRBV4-3,NA,16,NA,TRBJ1-2,CASSQDRQANKDGYTF,TGCGCCAGCAGCCAAGACAGACAGGCTAATAAGGATGGCTACACCTTC
TRBV18,TRBD1,13,NA,TRBJ1-1,CASSPLTGGEAFF,TGTGCCAGCTCACCGCTGACAGGGGGCGAAGCTTTCTTT
TRBV6-5,NA,13,NA,TRBJ2-1,CASRWQKHNEQFF,TGTGCCAGCAGATGGCAGAAACACAATGAGCAGTTCTTC
TRBV4-2,TRBD1,16,NA,TRBJ2-2,CASSQELRTGTGELFF,TGTGCCAGCAGCCAAGAACTAAGGACAGGGACCGGGGAGCTGTTTTTT
TRBV5-1,NA,13,NA,TRBJ2-3,CASSLSPTDTQYF,TGCGCCAGCAGCTTGTCTCCCACAGATACGCAGTATTTT
TRBV15,NA,14,NA,TRBJ2-5,CATETIGDQETQYF,TGTGCCACCGAAACAATAGGAGATCAAGAGACCCAGTACTTC
TRBV5-6,TRBD1,14,NA,TRBJ1-2,CASSLVTGIYGYTF,TGTGCCAGCAGCTTGGTGACAGGGATATATGGCTACACCTTC
TRBV28,NA,13,NA,TRBJ1-1,CATAAGGRSEAFF,TGTGCCACCGCTGCCGGGGGGCGGTCTGAAGCTTTCTTT
TRBV6-1,NA,14,few,TRBJ2-4,CASRGELAKNIQYF,TGTGCCAGCAGAGGGGAACTAGCCAAAAACATTCAGTACTTC
TRBV29-1,NA,13,once,TRBJ1-5,CSVEDRPGGPQHF,TGCAGCGTTGAAGATCGTCCGGGTGGGCCCCAGCATTTT
TRBV27,NA,13,NA,TRBJ1-1,CASSLDGRTEAFF,TGTGCCAGCAGCCTCGATGGGAGAACTGAAGCTTTCTTT
TRBV19,NA,15,NA,TRBJ1-5,CASSISSRGNQPQHF,TGTGCCAGTAGTATATCCAGTCGGGGCAATCAGCCCCAGCATTTT
TRBV7-2,TRBD1,12,NA,TRBJ1-2,CASSLPQGTGTF,TGTGCCAGCAGCTTACCACAGGGGACTGGGACCTTC
TRBV7-2,TRBD2,15,NA,TRBJ2-3,CASSLISGVGDTQYF,TGTGCCAGCAGCTTAATAAGCGGGGTGGGAGATACGCAGTATTTT
TRBV28,NA,14,once,TRBJ2-1,CASSPAGSYNEQFF,TGTGCCAGCAGTCCAGCAGGGTCCTACAATGAGCAGTTCTTC
TRBV7-6,NA,16,NA,TRBJ1-3,CASSLTGGIAGNTIYF,TGTGCCAGCAGCTTAACCGGGGGTATAGCTGGAAACACCATATATTTT
TRBV7-9,TRBD1,17,NA,TRBJ2-6,CASSSYRGGSGANVLTF,TGTGCCAGCAGCTCTTACAGGGGCGGGTCTGGGGCCAACGTCCTGACTTTC
TRBV7-3,NA,14,NA,TRBJ1-1,CASSLGGANTEAFF,TGTGCCAGCAGCTTAGGGGGGGCGAACACTGAAGCTTTCTTT
TRBV28,NA,15,NA,TRBJ1-2,CASDKGFRAGYGYTF,TGTGCCAGCGATAAGGGGTTTCGGGCAGGCTATGGCTACACCTTC
TRBV29-1,TRBD2,16,NA,TRBJ2-1,CSVEDHGTSDYNEQFF,TGCAGCGTTGAAGATCATGGGACTAGCGATTACAATGAGCAGTTCTTC